This note documents a single T cell receptor (beta chain) sequence. Antigen: not known. These data belong to a study of shared clonotypes between healthy human individuals. Study information: Donor composition was a couple of women and a few men, aged 18 to 49.

Study observations and caveats: Memory subsets had estimated richness that was generally smaller than that of naive subsets. Naive CD4 clonotype sharing across a few donors was 5% to 6%.

The assay was immunoSEQ multiplex PCR, and TCRdb's table has in-frame clones only and misses some. Of 1,100,000 or so clones listed, 78% were seen once; the top ten hold under 0.6%. V lost 6 bases, J lost 2 bases, and 13 bases lay in between. This CDR3 is 14 amino acids long. Germline lookup yields CDR1 LNHDA and CDR2 SQIVND (reference sequence). The sequenced sample was memory CD4+ T cells from PBMCs. Subset indicated: CD45RA-negative fraction. This TCR was recovered from a man aged 18 to 29 in good health. Some clones in this sample may be carry-over from other donors' samples. The chain combines TRBV19 with TRBJ1-2; a possible D gene is TRBD1 (5 bases). The CDR3 bases are TGTGCCAGTAGCACCGGGGGTTTGAACTATGGCTACACCTTC. Protein: CASSTGGLNYGYTF.